This TCR beta chain stems from a study of T-cell memory formation after mild COVID-19. In the study overall: TCR clusters mostly belonged to single donors.

This clonotype was observed a few times. The antigen remains undetermined. General observations from the study: Pre-infection memory contained some responding clones, which suggested that cross-reactive memory had joined. Clones shrinking between day 15 and 85 showed a balanced CD4/CD8 split, and those that grew later tilted toward CD4+.

5'RACE with constant-segment primers yielded barcoded, UMI-tagged TCR alpha and TCR beta cDNA libraries. One entry per CDR3 protein, called by TCRdb with MiXCR from the 5' RACE reads. The repertoire has fewer than 450,000 distinct CDR3 sequences, 24% of them found once; the top ten carry 7% to 9.5%. The sequenced sample was PBMCs or a T cell subset sorted from them (not recorded which). The receptor comes from an adult woman who had mild COVID-19 (a few samples of this study predate the infection). Cell type and time point are not known.

The CDR3 region has the DNA TGTGCCAGCAGCTTATTTGGGGGGTCGGAAAAACTGTTTTTT. Translation gives CASSLFGGSEKLFF. J is TRBJ1-4 and V is TRBV7-8; D possibly corresponds to TRBD1 (5 bases). CDR1 SGHVS and CDR2 FQNEAQ come from the germline V gene. The CDR3 is 14 residues long. The ends were cut back, 2 bases at V and 8 bases at J, with 12 bases in the middle.